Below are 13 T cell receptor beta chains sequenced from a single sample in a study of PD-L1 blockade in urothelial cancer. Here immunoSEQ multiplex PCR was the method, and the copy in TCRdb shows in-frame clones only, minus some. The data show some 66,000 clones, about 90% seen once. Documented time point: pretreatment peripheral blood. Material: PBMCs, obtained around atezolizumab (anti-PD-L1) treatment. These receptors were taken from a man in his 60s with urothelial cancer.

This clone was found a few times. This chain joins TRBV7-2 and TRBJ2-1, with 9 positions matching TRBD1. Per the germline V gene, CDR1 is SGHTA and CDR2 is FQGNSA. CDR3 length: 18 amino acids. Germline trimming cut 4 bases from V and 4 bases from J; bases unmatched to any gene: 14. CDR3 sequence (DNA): TGTGCCAGCAGCTCCCGGCGGACAGGGGAAGGGGCATACAATGAGCAGTTCTTC. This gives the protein CASSSRRTGEGAYNEQFF.

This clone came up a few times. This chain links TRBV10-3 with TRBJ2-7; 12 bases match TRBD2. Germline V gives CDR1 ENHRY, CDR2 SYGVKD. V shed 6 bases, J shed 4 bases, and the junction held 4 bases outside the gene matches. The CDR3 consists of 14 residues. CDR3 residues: CAIRASGGAYEQYF. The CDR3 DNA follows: TGTGCCATCAGGGCTAGCGGGGGGGCATACGAGCAGTACTTC.

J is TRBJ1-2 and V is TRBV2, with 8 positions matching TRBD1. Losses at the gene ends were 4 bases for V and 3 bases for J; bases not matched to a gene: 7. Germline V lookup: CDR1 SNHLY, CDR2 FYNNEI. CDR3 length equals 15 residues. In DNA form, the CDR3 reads TGTGCCAGCAGTGGTGACAGGGGTCTAGACTATGGCTACACCTTC. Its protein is CASSGDRGLDYGYTF.

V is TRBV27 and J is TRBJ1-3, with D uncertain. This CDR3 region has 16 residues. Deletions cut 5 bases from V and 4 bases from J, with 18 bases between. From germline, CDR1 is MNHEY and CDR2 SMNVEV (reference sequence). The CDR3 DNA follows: TGTGCCAGCAGTCTCCTCCCCCGGACTACCGGAAACACCATATATTTT. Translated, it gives CASSLLPRTTGNTIYF.

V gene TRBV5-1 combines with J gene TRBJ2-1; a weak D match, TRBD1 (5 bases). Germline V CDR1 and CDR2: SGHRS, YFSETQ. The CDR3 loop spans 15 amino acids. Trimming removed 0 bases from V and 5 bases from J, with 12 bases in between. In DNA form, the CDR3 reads TGCGCCAGCAGCTTGGCTTGGATAGGGGACAATGAGCAGTTCTTC. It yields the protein CASSLAWIGDNEQFF.

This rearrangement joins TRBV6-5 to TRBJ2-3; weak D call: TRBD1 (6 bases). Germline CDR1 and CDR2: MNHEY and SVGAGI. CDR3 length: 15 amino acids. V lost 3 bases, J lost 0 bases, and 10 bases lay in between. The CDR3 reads CASSYRGFSTDTQYF. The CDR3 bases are TGTGCCAGCAGTTATAGGGGGTTTAGCACAGATACGCAGTATTTT.

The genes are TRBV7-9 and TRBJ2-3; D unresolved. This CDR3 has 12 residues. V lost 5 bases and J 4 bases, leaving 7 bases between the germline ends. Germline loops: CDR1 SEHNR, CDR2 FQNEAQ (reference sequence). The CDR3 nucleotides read TGTGCCAGCAGCACTCGGGCAGATACGCAGTATTTT. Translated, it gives CASSTRADTQYF.

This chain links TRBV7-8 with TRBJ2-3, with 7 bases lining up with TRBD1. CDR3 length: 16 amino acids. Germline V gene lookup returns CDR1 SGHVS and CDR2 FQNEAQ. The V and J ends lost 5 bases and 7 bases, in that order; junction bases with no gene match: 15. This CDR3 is CASSGTTGFSINTQYF. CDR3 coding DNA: TGTGCCAGCAGCGGAACGACAGGGTTTTCAATAAATACGCAGTATTTT.

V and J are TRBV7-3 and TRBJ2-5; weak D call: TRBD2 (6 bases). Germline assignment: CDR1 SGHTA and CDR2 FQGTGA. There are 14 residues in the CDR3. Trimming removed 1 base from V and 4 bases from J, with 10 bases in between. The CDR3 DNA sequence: TGTGCCAGCAGCTTAAGCGGGGCAGCAGAGACCCAGTACTTC. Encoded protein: CASSLSGAAETQYF.

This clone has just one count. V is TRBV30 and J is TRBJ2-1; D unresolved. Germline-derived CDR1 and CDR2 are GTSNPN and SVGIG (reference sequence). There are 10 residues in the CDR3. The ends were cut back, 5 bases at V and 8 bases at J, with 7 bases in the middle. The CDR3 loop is CAWDRDEQFF. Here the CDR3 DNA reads TGTGCCTGGGACCGGGATGAGCAGTTCTTC.

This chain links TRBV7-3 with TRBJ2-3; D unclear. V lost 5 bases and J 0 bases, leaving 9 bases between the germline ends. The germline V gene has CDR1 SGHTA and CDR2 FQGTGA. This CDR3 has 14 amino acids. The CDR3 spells CASSVTPSTDTQYF. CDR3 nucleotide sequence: TGTGCCAGCAGCGTGACACCCAGCACAGATACGCAGTATTTT.

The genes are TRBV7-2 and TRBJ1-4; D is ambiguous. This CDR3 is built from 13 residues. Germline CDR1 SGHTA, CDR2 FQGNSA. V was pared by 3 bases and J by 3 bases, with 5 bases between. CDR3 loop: CASSFSPNEKLFF. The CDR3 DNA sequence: TGTGCCAGCAGCTTCTCCCCTAATGAAAAACTGTTTTTT.

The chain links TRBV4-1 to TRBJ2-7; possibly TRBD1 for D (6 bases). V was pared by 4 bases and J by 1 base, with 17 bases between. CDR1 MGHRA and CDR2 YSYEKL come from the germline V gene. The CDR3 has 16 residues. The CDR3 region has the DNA TGCGCCAGCAGCCGACAGGCCCAGGGCGAATCCTACGAGCAGTACTTC. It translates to CASSRQAQGESYEQYF.